This T cell receptor (beta chain) was identified during a study of PD-L1 blockade in urothelial cancer. With regard to this clone: Its antigen is as yet unknown.

Study-wide findings and caveats: Durable benefit was linked to greater 3-week expansion of tumor-associated blood clones.

This CDR3 comprises 16 residues. The V gene's germline CDR1 is KGHSH and CDR2 LQKENI. Between the trimmed V and J ends, which lost 0 bases and 3 bases, there was a span of 15 bases. Assay: immunoSEQ multiplex PCR; the TCRdb copy retains only in-frame clones and omits some. This table has about 45,000 clones, roughly 90% appearing once. Specified time point: pretreatment peripheral blood. This chain joins TRBV18 and TRBJ2-7; D is possibly TRBD1 (5 bases). Sequenced here: PBMCs, sampled around atezolizumab (anti-PD-L1) treatment. The receptor comes from a donor at least 40 years old with urothelial cancer. CDR3 region: CASSPPVAGNGYEQYF. The CDR3 nucleotides are TGTGCCAGCTCACCACCGGTGGCAGGGAACGGCTACGAGCAGTACTTC.